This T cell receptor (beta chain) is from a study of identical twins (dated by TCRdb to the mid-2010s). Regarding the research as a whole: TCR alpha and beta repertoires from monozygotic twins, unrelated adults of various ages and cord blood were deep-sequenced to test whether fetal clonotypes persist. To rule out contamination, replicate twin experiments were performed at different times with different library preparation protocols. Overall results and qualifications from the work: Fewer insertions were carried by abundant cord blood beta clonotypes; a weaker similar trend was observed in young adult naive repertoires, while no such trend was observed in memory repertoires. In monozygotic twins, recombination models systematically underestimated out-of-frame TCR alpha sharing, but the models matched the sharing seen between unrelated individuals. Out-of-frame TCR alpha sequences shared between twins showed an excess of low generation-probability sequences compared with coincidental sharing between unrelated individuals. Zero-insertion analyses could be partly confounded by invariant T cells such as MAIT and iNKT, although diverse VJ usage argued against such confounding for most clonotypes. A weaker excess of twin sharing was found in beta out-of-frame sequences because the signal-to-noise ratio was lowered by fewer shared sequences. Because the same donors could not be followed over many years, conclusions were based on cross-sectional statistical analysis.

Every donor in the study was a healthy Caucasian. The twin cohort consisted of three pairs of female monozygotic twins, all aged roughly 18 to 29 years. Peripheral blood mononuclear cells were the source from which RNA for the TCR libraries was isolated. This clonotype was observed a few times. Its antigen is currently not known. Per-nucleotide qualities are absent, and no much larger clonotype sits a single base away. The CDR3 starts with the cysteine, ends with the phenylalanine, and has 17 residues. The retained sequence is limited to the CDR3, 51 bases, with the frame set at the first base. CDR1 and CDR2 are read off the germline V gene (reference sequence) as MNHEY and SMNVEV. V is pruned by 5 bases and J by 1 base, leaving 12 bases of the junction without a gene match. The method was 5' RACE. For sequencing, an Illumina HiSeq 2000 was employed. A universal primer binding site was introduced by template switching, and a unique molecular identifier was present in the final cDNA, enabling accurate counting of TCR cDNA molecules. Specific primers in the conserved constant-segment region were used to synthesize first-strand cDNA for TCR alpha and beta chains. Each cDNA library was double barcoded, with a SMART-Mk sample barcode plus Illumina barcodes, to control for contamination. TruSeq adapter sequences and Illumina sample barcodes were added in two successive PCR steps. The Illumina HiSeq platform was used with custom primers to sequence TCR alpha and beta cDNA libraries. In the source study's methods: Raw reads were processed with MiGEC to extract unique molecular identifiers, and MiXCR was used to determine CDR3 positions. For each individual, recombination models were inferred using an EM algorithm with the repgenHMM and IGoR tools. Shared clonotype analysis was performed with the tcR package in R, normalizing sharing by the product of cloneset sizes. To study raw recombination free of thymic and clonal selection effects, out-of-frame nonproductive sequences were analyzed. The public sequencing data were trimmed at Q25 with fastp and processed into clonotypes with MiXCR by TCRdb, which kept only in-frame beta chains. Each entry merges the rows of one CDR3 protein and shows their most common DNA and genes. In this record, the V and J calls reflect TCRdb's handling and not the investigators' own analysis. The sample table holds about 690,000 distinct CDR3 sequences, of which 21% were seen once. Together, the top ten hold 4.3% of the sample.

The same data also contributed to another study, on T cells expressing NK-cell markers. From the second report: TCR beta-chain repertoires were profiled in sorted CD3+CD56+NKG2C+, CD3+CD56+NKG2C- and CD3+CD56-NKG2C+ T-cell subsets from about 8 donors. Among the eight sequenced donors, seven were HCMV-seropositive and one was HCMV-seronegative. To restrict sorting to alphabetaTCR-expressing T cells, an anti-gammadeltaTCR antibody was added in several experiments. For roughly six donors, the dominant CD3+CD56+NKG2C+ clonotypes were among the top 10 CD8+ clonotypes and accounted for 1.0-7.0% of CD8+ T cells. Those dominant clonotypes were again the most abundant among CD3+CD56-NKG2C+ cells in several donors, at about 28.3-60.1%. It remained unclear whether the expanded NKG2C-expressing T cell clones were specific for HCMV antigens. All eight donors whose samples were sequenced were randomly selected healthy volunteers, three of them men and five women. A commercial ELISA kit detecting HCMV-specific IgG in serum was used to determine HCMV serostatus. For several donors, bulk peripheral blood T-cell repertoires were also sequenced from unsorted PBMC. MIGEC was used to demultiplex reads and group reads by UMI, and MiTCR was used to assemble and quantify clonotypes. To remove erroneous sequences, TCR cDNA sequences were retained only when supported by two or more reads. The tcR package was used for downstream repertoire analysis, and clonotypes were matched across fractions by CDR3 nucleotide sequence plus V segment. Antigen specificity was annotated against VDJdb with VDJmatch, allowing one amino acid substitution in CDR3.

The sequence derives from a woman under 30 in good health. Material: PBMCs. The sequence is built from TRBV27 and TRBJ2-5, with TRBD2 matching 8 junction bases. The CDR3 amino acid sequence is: CASSLRWPTSGQETQYF. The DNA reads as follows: TGTGCCAGCAGTCTCCGCTGGCCCACTAGCGGCCAAGAGACCCAGTACTTC.